What follows is one T cell receptor (beta chain) and its context. This specimen comes from a study of technical replicates of blood from several donors. This CDR3 spans 13 amino acids. The V gene lost 4 bases and the J gene lost 5 bases, with 11 bases spanning the gap. Germline CDR1 SEHNR, CDR2 FQNEAQ (reference sequence). The method was immunoSEQ multiplex PCR; TCRdb's version includes in-frame clones alone and lacks a portion of them. The data hold some 83,000 clones, with around nine tenths observed a single time. Input material: T cells isolated from PBMCs. The chain links TRBV7-9 to TRBJ1-2; D gene uncertain. This TCR derives from a human donor in good health. CDR3 region: CASSSRSSYGYTF. The CDR3 DNA reads TGTGCCAGCAGCTCGAGAAGTTCTTATGGCTACACCTTC.